This paragraph covers one TCR beta chain sequence. The data are from a study of blood T cell repertoires in COVID-19. Assay used: immunoSEQ multiplex PCR; TCRdb lists only in-frame clones, some missing. The sample holds tens of thousands of clones, around 81% seen once. This CDR3 contains 17 residues. Germline V CDR1 and CDR2: LGHNA, YSLEER. V dropped 4 bases and J dropped 4; count of bases not matched to a gene: 12. The sample taken for sequencing was peripheral blood. The source of this sequence is a man older than 75 with acute or convalescent COVID-19. This sequence joins TRBV4-3 and TRBJ2-2; 7 bases line up with TRBD1. DNA for the CDR3: TGCGCCAGCAGCCGAATCACAGGGGATCTGAGCACCGGGGAGCTGTTTTTT. It specifies CASSRITGDLSTGELFF.